The T cell receptor (beta chain) under discussion was sequenced for a study of blood T cell repertoires in COVID-19. The overall study: Sites across the United States, Italy and Spain contributed samples from acute and convalescent COVID-19. Sources were T cells, B-cell-depleted T cells, or PBMCs; the material itself was cDNA or gDNA.

Original data processing: It was from reference gene primer amplification that nucleated cell counts were estimated. The repertoire was sequenced with immunoSEQ multiplex PCR; TCRdb's copy has only in-frame clones and lacks some. The DNA gave D and trimming, while V, J and clone size come from that table. The profile shows roughly 6,100 clones, approximately 80% of them singletons. The CDR3 is 12 amino acids. Germline CDR1 and CDR2: MNHEY and SMNVEV (reference sequence). Trimming shortened V by 3 bases and J by 6 bases, and 9 bases separated the two germline ends. This sequence joins TRBV27 and TRBJ2-7, with D maybe TRBD2 (5 bases). This TCR came from a human donor with active COVID-19. The donor label of this sample is uncertain. Specimen: peripheral blood. CDR3 in amino acids: CASSFPAGEQYF. The DNA for the CDR3 is TGTGCCAGCAGTTTTCCCGCGGGCGAGCAGTACTTC.